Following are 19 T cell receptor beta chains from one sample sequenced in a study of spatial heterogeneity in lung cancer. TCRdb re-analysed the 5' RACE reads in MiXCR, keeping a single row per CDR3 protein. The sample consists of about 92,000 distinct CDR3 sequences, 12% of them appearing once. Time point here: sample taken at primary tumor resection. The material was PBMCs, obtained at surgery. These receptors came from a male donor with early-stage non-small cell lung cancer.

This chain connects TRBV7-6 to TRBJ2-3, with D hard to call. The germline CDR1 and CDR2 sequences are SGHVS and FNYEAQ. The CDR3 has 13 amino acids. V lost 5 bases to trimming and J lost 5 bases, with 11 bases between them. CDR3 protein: CASSLRRKDTQYF. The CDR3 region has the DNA TGTGCCAGCAGCCTCAGACGGAAAGATACGCAGTATTTT.

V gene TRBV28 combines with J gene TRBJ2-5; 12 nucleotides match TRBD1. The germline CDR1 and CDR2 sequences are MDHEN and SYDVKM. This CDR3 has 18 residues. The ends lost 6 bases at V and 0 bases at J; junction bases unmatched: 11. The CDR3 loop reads CASSPGQGAFGYQETQYF. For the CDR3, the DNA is TGTGCCAGCAGCCCGGGACAGGGGGCTTTTGGGTACCAAGAGACCCAGTACTTC.

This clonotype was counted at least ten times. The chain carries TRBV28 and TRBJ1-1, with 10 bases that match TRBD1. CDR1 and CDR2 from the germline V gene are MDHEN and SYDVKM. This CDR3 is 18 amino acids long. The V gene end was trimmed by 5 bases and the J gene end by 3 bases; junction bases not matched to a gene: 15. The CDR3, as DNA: TGTGCCAGCAGTCCCCCGGGACAGGGGTGGAGAACGGACACTGAAGCTTTCTTT. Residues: CASSPPGQGWRTDTEAFF. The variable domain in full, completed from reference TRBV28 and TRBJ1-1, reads DVKVTQSSRYLVKRTGEKVFLECVQDMDHENMFWYRQDPGLGLRLIYFSYDVKMKEKGDIPEGYSVSREKKERFSLILESASTNQTSMYLCASSPPGQGWRTDTEAFFGQGTRLTVV.

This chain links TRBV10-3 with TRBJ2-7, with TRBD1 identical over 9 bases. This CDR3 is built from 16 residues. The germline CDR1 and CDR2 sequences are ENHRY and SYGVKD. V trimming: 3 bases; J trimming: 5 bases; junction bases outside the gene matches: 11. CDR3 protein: CAISDSSGTGKHEQYF. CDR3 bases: TGTGCCATCAGTGACTCATCCGGGACAGGGAAGCACGAGCAGTACTTC.

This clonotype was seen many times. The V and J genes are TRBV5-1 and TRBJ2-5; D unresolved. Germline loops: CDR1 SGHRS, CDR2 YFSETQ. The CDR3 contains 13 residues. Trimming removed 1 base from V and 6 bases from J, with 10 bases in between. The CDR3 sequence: CASSLPGSQTQYF. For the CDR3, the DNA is TGCGCCAGCAGCTTGCCCGGGTCGCAGACCCAGTACTTC.

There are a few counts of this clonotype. The CDR3: CASSTPGTGGYTF. The CDR3 DNA sequence: TGTGCCAGCAGCACACCGGGCACCGGCGGCTACACCTTC. V usage is TRBV5-5 and J usage is TRBJ1-2; D ambiguous. V lost 4 bases, J lost 8 bases, and 15 bases lay in between. Germline assignment: CDR1 SGHKS and CDR2 YYEKEE (reference sequence). The CDR3 totals 13 residues.

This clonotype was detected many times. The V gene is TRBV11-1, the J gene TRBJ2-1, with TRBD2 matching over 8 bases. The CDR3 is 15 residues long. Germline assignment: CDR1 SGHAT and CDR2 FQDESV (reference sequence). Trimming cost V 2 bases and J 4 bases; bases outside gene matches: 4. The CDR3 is CASSLTSGPYNEQFF. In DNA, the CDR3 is TGTGCCAGCAGCTTAACTAGCGGACCTTACAATGAGCAGTTCTTC.

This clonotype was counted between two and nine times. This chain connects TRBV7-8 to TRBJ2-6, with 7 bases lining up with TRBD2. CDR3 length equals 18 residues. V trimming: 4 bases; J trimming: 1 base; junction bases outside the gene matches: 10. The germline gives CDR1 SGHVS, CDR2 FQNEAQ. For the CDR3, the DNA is TGTGCCAGCAGCTATTCCAGCGCGGGGGAATCTGGGGCCAACGTCCTGACTTTC. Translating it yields CASSYSSAGESGANVLTF.

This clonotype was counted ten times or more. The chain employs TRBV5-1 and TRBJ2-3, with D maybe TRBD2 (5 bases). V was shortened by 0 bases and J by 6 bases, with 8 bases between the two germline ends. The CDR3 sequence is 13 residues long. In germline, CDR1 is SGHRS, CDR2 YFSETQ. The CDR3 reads CASSLAGEDTQYF. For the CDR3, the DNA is TGCGCCAGCAGCTTGGCCGGGGAGGATACGCAGTATTTT.

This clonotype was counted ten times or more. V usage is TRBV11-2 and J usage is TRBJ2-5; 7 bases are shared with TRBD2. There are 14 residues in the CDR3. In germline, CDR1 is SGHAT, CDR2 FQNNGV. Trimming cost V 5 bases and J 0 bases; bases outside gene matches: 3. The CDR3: CASSPGLHQETQYF. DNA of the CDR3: TGTGCCAGCAGCCCGGGACTACACCAAGAGACCCAGTACTTC.

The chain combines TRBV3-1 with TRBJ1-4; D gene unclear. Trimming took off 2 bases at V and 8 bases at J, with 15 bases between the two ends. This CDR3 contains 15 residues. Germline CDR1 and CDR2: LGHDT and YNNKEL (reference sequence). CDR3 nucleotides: TGTGCCAGCAGCCAACAAGGCGGGCTCCGGGAAAAACTGTTTTTT. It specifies CASSQQGGLREKLFF.

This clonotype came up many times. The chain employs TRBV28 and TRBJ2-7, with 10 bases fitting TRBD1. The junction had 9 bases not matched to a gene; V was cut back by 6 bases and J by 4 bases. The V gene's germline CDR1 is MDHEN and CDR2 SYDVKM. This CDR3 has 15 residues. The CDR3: CASRQGQGRIYEQYF. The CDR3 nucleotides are TGTGCCAGCAGGCAGGGACAGGGGAGGATATACGAGCAGTACTTC.

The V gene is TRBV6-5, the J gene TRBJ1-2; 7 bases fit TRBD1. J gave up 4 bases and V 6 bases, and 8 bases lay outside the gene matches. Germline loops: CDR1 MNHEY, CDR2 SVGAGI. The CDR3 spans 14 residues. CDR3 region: CASSRSTGRYGYTF. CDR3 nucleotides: TGTGCCAGCAGCCGATCGACAGGGCGCTATGGCTACACCTTC.

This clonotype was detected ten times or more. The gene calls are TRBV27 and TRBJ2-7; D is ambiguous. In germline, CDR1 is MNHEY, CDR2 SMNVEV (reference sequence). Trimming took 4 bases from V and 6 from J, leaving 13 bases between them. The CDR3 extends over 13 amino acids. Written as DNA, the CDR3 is TGTGCCAGCAGTTCAGCAAGTTCGGTCGAGCAGTACTTC. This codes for CASSSASSVEQYF.

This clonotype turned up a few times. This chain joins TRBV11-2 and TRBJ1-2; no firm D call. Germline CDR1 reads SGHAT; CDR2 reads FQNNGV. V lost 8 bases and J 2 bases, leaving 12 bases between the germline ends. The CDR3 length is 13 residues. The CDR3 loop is CASGFLTNYGYTF. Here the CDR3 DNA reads TGTGCCAGCGGATTCCTTACCAACTATGGCTACACCTTC.

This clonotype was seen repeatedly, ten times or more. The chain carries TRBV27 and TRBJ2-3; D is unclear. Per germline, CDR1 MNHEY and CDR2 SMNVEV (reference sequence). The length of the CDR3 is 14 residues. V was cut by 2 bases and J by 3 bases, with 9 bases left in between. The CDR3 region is CASSLTWKTDTQYF. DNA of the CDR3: TGTGCCAGCAGTTTAACGTGGAAGACAGATACGCAGTATTTT.

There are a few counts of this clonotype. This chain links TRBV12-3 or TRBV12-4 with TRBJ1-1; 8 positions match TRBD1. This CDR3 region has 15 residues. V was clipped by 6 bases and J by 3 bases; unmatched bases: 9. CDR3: CASSPRQGRYTEAFF. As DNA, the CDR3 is TGTGCCAGCAGCCCTCGACAGGGGAGGTACACTGAAGCTTTCTTT.

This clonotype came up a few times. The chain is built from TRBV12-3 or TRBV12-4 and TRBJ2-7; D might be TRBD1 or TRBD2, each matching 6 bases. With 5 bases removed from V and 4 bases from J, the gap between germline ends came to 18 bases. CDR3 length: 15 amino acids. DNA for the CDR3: TGTGCCAGCAGTACCCTTCTCGGAGGGGGGTACGAGCAGTACTTC. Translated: CASSTLLGGGYEQYF.

Here the CDR3 reads CATLGQGRDIQYF. DNA for the CDR3: TGTGCCACCCTTGGCCAGGGGAGAGACATTCAGTACTTC. This chain links TRBV19 with TRBJ2-4, with TRBD1 as a possible D gene (6 bases). The germline V gene has CDR1 LNHDA and CDR2 SQIVND (reference sequence). This CDR3 comprises 13 residues. V was cut by 10 bases and J by 8 bases, with 18 bases left in between.